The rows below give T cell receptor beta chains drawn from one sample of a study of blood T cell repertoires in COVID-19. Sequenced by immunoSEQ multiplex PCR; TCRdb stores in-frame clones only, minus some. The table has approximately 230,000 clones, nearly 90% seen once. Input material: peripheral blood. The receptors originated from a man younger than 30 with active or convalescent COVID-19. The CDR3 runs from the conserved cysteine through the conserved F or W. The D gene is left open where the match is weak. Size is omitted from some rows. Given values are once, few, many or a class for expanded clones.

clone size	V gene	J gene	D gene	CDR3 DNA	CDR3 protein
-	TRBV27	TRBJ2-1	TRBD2	TGTGCCAGCAGCCGCGAGGGCGGGAGGGCCTACAATGAGCAGTTCTTC	CASSREGGRAYNEQFF
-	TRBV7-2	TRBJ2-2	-	TGTGCCAGCAGCTTCAGGGCGAACACCGGGGAGCTGTTTTTT	CASSFRANTGELFF
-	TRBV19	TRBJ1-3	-	TGTGCCAGTAGTCTGTCCGGGGTTGAAAACACCATATATTTT	CASSLSGVENTIYF
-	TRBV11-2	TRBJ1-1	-	TGTGCCAGCAGCTTGAGTACCCGAGGCACTGAAGCTTTCTTT	CASSLSTRGTEAFF
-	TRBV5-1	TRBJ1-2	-	TGCGCCAGCAGCACGGGGGGAGGGTCTGATGGCTACACCTTC	CASSTGGGSDGYTF
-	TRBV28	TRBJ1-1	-	TGTGCCAGCAGTTTCGCGCGGGGGGAGGGCACTGAAGCTTTCTTT	CASSFARGEGTEAFF
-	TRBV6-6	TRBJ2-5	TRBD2	TGTGCCAGCAGACCTCCGGGACTAGCGGGGCAAGAGACCCAGTACTTC	CASRPPGLAGQETQYF
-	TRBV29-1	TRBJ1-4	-	TGCAGCGTTCGAGTGCGAACTAATGAAAAACTGTTTTTT	CSVRVRTNEKLFF
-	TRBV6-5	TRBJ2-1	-	TGTGCCAGCACCCCGACCCTCGGCAGGGATGAGCAGTTCTTC	CASTPTLGRDEQFF
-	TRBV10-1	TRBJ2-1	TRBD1	TGCGCCAGCAGTGAAATGGACAGGCCCATACGGTTCTTC	CASSEMDRPIRFF
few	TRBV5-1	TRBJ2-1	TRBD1	TGCGCCAGCAGCCCATCCGCAGGGGGCGCGGGCAATGAGCAGTTCTTC	CASSPSAGGAGNEQFF
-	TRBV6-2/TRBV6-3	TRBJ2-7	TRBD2	TGTGCCAGCAGTTACCTTCAGGTAGCGGGATCGAGGGAGCAGTACTTC	CASSYLQVAGSREQYF
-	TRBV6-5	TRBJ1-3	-	TGTGCCAGCAGTACATCTGGAAACACCATATATTTT	CASSTSGNTIYF
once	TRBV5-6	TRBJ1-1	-	TGTGCCAGCAGCCCTCAGGGGTATGCTGAAGCTTTCTTT	CASSPQGYAEAFF
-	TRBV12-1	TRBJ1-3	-	TGTGCCAGCAGCTGCCCCGGGACAGGGCCTGAGACCATATATTTT	CASSCPGTGPETIYF
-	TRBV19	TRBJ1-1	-	TGTGCCAGTAGCCAATTAGGCGGGTTGGGCAGCCTACGGGGAACTGAAGCTTTCTTT	CASSQLGGLGSLRGTEAFF
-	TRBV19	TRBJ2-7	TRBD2	TGTGCCAGTAGTACTAGCGGGAGTTCCTACGAGCAGTACTTC	CASSTSGSSYEQYF
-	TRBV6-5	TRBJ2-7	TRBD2	TGTGCCAGCAGTTACTCGCTAGCGGGGTCTTACGAGCAGTACTTC	CASSYSLAGSYEQYF
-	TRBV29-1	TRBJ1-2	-	TGCAGCGTTGAAACAGGGACTAACTATGGCTACACCTTC	CSVETGTNYGYTF
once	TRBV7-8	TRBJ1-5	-	TGTGCCAGCAGCCCCTGGCTAGGGGACTTCAATCAGCCCCAGCATTTT	CASSPWLGDFNQPQHF
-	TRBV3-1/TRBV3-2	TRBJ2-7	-	TGTGCCAGCAGCCATCAAACATGGGACACCCCCTACGAGCAGTACTTC	CASSHQTWDTPYEQYF
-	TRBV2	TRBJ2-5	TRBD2	TGTGCCAGCGTGGGGAGCGGGGGGCAAGAGACCCAGTACTTC	CASVGSGGQETQYF
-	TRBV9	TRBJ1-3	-	TGTGCCAGCAGCGTAGGACCCTTAGTGACAGGCGAAAGTGGAAACACCATATATTTT	CASSVGPLVTGESGNTIYF
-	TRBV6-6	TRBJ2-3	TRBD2	TGTGCCAGCAGTCTTAGCGGGGGGCACACAGATACGCAGTATTTT	CASSLSGGHTDTQYF
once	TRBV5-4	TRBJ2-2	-	TGTGCCAGCAGCCCGGAGCTGGCGAGGGCGGTCGCCGGGGAGCTGTTTTTT	CASSPELARAVAGELFF
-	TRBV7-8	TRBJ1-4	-	TGTGCCAGCAGCTTAGGCGGGACGGCGAATGAAAAACTGTTTTTT	CASSLGGTANEKLFF
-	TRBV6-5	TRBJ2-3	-	TGTGCCAGCAGTAGTTCTAGCCCAGATACGCAGTATTTT	CASSSSSPDTQYF
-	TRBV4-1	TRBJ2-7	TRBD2	TGCGCCAGCAGCCAAGAGATTGGAGCGGGGGGGTTCTACGAGCAGTACTTC	CASSQEIGAGGFYEQYF
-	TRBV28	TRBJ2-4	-	TGTGCCAGCAGTCCGGCGAGCGGCGCTCAGTACTTC	CASSPASGAQYF
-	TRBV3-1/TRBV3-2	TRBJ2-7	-	TGTGCCAGCAGCCATATCTACGAGCAGTACTTC	CASSHIYEQYF